These T cell receptor beta chains were read from a single sample in a study of T-cell memory formation after mild COVID-19. TCRdb itself ran the 5' RACE reads through MiXCR, one entry per CDR3 protein. The top ten clones hold 20% to 25% of a sample with under 300,000 distinct CDR3 sequences, approximately 9% of them seen once. The sequencing input was PBMCs or a T cell subset sorted from them (not recorded which). These receptors were obtained from a man aged 18 to 35 who had mild COVID-19 (a few samples of this study predate the infection). Cell type and time point are not known. Both conserved end residues are part of each CDR3. Fields, in order: V gene, D gene, J gene, clone size, CDR3 protein, CDR3 DNA. A D gene is named only where the DNA matches it firmly. Clone sizes are given selectively: once, few, many, or a class where the clone is expanded.

TRBV7-9,NA,TRBJ2-5,NA,CASSDSETQYF,TGTGCCAGCAGCGACAGTGAGACCCAGTACTTC
TRBV5-1,TRBD2,TRBJ2-3,few,CASSFGTSGVDTQYF,TGCGCCAGCAGCTTCGGGACTAGCGGGGTAGATACGCAGTATTTT
TRBV4-1,NA,TRBJ2-7,NA,CASSQEEGARNEQYF,TGCGCCAGCAGCCAAGAGGAGGGGGCGAGGAACGAGCAGTACTTC
TRBV7-9,TRBD1,TRBJ1-4,many,CASSRTGRSALNEKLFF,TGTGCCAGCAGCCGGACAGGAAGGTCCGCCTTAAATGAAAAACTGTTTTTT
TRBV20-1,NA,TRBJ1-6,few,CSAPGLGYNSPLHF,TGCAGTGCACCCGGACTGGGCTATAATTCACCCCTCCACTTT
TRBV7-2,TRBD1,TRBJ1-1,NA,CASSPGGTVFF,TGTGCCAGCAGCCCAGGGGGGACTGTTTTCTTT
TRBV6-6,TRBD2,TRBJ2-1,many,CASSSPPTSGALNEQFF,TGTGCCAGCAGTTCCCCTCCGACTAGCGGGGCCCTTAATGAGCAGTTCTTC
TRBV4-1,TRBD2,TRBJ2-1,few,CASSQVSGDVNEQFF,TGCGCCAGCAGCCAAGTTAGCGGGGATGTGAATGAGCAGTTCTTC
TRBV7-9,NA,TRBJ2-1,few,CASSRIDPYNEQFF,TGTGCCAGCAGCCGGATAGACCCCTACAATGAGCAGTTCTTC
TRBV5-1,NA,TRBJ1-6,few,CASSPLKAGNSPLHF,TGCGCCAGCAGTCCCTTGAAGGCAGGTAATTCACCCCTCCACTTT
TRBV30,NA,TRBJ2-7,NA,CAWRARGIGPYEQYF,TGTGCCTGGAGGGCGAGGGGGATTGGCCCCTACGAGCAGTACTTC
TRBV7-9,NA,TRBJ1-1,few,CASSLFMGGAEAFF,TGTGCCAGCAGCTTATTTATGGGAGGAGCTGAAGCTTTCTTT
TRBV6-6,NA,TRBJ2-3,few,CASSYGVGQYF,TGTGCCAGCAGTTACGGCGTAGGGCAGTATTTT
TRBV4-3,NA,TRBJ1-6,few,CASSTHSDNSPLHF,TGCGCCAGCAGCACGCACTCCGATAATTCACCCCTCCACTTT
TRBV18,TRBD1,TRBJ1-2,many,CASSPAAGGSYGYTF,TGTGCCAGCTCACCAGCGGCAGGGGGTAGCTATGGCTACACCTTC
TRBV12-3/TRBV12-4,NA,TRBJ1-2,many,CVDGGSAVGYTF,TGTGTCGACGGGGGGTCCGCTGTTGGCTACACCTTC